Listed below are T cell receptor beta chains from one sample, sequenced in a study of blood T cell repertoires in COVID-19. Data came from immunoSEQ multiplex PCR; TCRdb stores just in-frame clones and leaves some out. The sample includes about 320,000 clones, over 70% of them seen just once. Sample: PBMCs or T cells enriched from blood (not recorded which). The receptor set was obtained from a man aged 25-45 years who had recovered from COVID-19. Both conserved end residues are part of each CDR3. Fields, in order: J gene, V gene, clone size, D gene, CDR3 DNA, CDR3 protein. A D gene is named only where the DNA matches it firmly. Clone size is not always given. Where it is, it says once, few, many or a class for expanded clones.

>TRBJ1-3|TRBV13|NA|NA
TGTGCCAGCAGCCCTACGCGGGCCGGAAACACCATATATTTT
CASSPTRAGNTIYF
>TRBJ1-5|TRBV9|NA|TRBD1
TGTGCCAGCAGCGAGGGACAGGGGGGCAATCAGCCCCAGCATTTT
CASSEGQGGNQPQHF
>TRBJ2-3|TRBV18|NA|TRBD2
TGTGCCAGCTCACCACGACTAGCGACCACAGATACGCAGTATTTT
CASSPRLATTDTQYF
>TRBJ2-3|TRBV6-4|NA|NA
TGTGCCAGCAGTGTCGGGGGTGGAGATACGCAGTATTTT
CASSVGGGDTQYF
>TRBJ2-3|TRBV7-8|NA|NA
TGTGCCAGCAGCTTAGTAGGCGGGGACACAGATACGCAGTATTTT
CASSLVGGDTDTQYF
>TRBJ2-3|TRBV10-3|NA|TRBD2
TGTGCCATCAGTGAGACTAGCGGGGGTTGGGGCACAGATACGCAGTATTTT
CAISETSGGWGTDTQYF
>TRBJ1-2|TRBV6-5|NA|TRBD1
TGTGCCAGCAGATCGGGACAGGCTGCCTATGGCTACACCTTC
CASRSGQAAYGYTF
>TRBJ1-1|TRBV18|NA|NA
TGTGCCAGCTCACCAGGCGGAAACACTGAAGCTTTCTTT
CASSPGGNTEAFF
>TRBJ1-6|TRBV6-6|NA|NA
TGTGCCAGCAGTTCGAGACAGGATAATTCACCCCTCCACTTT
CASSSRQDNSPLHF
>TRBJ1-1|TRBV11-1|NA|NA
TGTGCCAGCAGCCGACTAGGGGTGAGGGTGAACACTGAAGCTTTCTTT
CASSRLGVRVNTEAFF
>TRBJ1-4|TRBV29-1|NA|TRBD1
TGCAGCGTTTCCCGGACAGGGGTTGATGAAAAACTGTTTTTT
CSVSRTGVDEKLFF
>TRBJ1-1|TRBV28|NA|TRBD1
TGTGCCAGCAGCGCTGGAGGACAGGGGAGGAGCACTGAAGCTTTCTTT
CASSAGGQGRSTEAFF
>TRBJ1-5|TRBV28|few|NA
TGTGCCAGCAGTTTATTTTTACCTAAGAATCAGCCCCAGCATTTT
CASSLFLPKNQPQHF
>TRBJ2-7|TRBV5-4|NA|TRBD1
TGTGCCAGCAGCCTCCGGGACAGGGGGCCATACGAGCAGTACTTC
CASSLRDRGPYEQYF
>TRBJ2-2|TRBV6-5|NA|TRBD1
TGTGCCAGCTGGAGACAGGGAGTCGTCACCGGGGAGCTGTTTTTT
CASWRQGVVTGELFF
>TRBJ1-1|TRBV28|once|NA
TGTGCCAGCAGTTTATCCCCTAACACTGAAGCTTTCTTT
CASSLSPNTEAFF
>TRBJ2-1|TRBV6-5|NA|TRBD2
TGTGCCAGCAGTTACTCCGGGACTAGCTCCTACAATGAGCAGTTCTTC
CASSYSGTSSYNEQFF
>TRBJ1-1|TRBV7-9|NA|TRBD1
TGTGCCAGCAGCTTATTGGCAGGGGGGAGGAACACTGAAGCTTTCTTT
CASSLLAGGRNTEAFF
>TRBJ2-1|TRBV19|NA|NA
TGTGCCAGTAGTATAGGGACAGCGATCTACAATGAGCAGTTCTTC
CASSIGTAIYNEQFF
>TRBJ2-7|TRBV19|NA|NA
TGTGCCAGTAGTGTCACCGCGGCCCTCGAGCAGTACTTC
CASSVTAALEQYF
>TRBJ2-2|TRBV18|NA|TRBD2
TGTGCCAGCTCACCACAAGCGGGGGGCGGCACCGGGGAGCTGTTTTTT
CASSPQAGGGTGELFF
>TRBJ2-7|TRBV28|NA|NA
TGTGCCAGCAGTTTAGCACAGGGTATGGGCGAGCAGTACTTC
CASSLAQGMGEQYF
>TRBJ1-1|TRBV9|NA|NA
TGTGCCAGCAGCCCCCTAGGAGGGGGGGTGAACACTGAAGCTTTCTTT
CASSPLGGGVNTEAFF
>TRBJ1-2|TRBV19|NA|NA
TGTGCCAGTCGTTTTCAGGATAGTGGCTACACCTTC
CASRFQDSGYTF
>TRBJ1-4|TRBV21-1|NA|NA
TGTGCCAGCAGCAAAGCTACAGCCTTAAGGGGGCTTAATGAAAAACTGTTTTTT
CASSKATALRGLNEKLFF
>TRBJ2-3|TRBV5-1|NA|NA
TGCGCCAGCAGCCTCGGACCCGGACAGACAGATACGCAGTATTTT
CASSLGPGQTDTQYF
>TRBJ2-2|TRBV10-2|NA|NA
TGCGCCAGCAGTGTGGGCAGGGTTGGATCCGGGGAGCTGTTTTTT
CASSVGRVGSGELFF
>TRBJ1-4|TRBV10-1|NA|NA
TGCGCCAGCAGTGAGGGGCTCAATGAAAAACTGTTTTTT
CASSEGLNEKLFF
>TRBJ2-1|TRBV3-1/TRBV3-2|NA|TRBD2
TGTGCCAGCAGCCAAGAAGTCGGGGGGTACAATGAGCAGTTCTTC
CASSQEVGGYNEQFF
>TRBJ1-1|TRBV11-3|NA|NA
TGTGCCAGCAGCTTAGCCTATACCACTGAAGCTTTCTTT
CASSLAYTTEAFF
>TRBJ2-7|TRBV12-3/TRBV12-4|NA|NA
TGTGCCAGCAGTCCCGGACAGTACGAGCAGTACTTC
CASSPGQYEQYF
>TRBJ1-4|TRBV3-1/TRBV3-2|NA|NA
TGTGCCAGCAGCCAAGATACCGGGAGGGAAAAACTGTTTTTT
CASSQDTGREKLFF
>TRBJ1-6|TRBV11-2|NA|NA
TGTGCCAGCAGCTTAAGAGGGGGGGATTCACCCCTCCACTTT
CASSLRGGDSPLHF
>TRBJ1-1|TRBV7-9|NA|NA
TGTGCCAGCAGCTTAGCGAGCGGCACTGAAGCTTTCTTT
CASSLASGTEAFF
>TRBJ1-6|TRBV25-1|NA|TRBD1
TGTGCCAGCAGCAGGGGGCAAGTTTCACCCCTCCACTTT
CASSRGQVSPLHF
>TRBJ1-1|TRBV7-9|NA|TRBD1
TGTGCCAGCAGCTCGATCAACAGGGGGCAAGCTTTCTTT
CASSSINRGQAFF
>TRBJ1-5|TRBV18|NA|NA
TGTGCCAGCTCGCCCACAGGGCCGGGTAGCAATCAGCCCCAGCATTTT
CASSPTGPGSNQPQHF